These 8 T cell receptor beta chains were sequenced from one sample in a study of blood T cell repertoires in COVID-19. The assay was immunoSEQ multiplex PCR, and TCRdb's table has in-frame clones only and misses some. The sample lists some 150,000 clones; around 86% were seen once. Sequencing was done on a sample of peripheral blood. Receptors were obtained from a man between 45 and 60 years old with active COVID-19.

The table lists this clone with a few counts. The chain joins TRBV5-4 to TRBJ1-2; D call uncertain. Germline CDR1 and CDR2: SGHNT and YYREEE (reference sequence). The ends were cut back, 4 bases at V and 6 bases at J, with 10 bases in the middle. This CDR3 contains 12 residues. CDR3 bases: TGTGCCAGCAGCACGGAGCGGGATGGCTACACCTTC. Its protein product is CASSTERDGYTF.

This clone has a single count. The chain recombines TRBV11-3 with TRBJ2-2; 7 nucleotides line up with TRBD2. The trim removed 1 base at V and 7 bases at J, leaving 6 bases unmatched. Per the germline V gene, CDR1 is SGHNT and CDR2 is YENEEA. This CDR3 is 15 amino acids long. CDR3 nucleotide sequence: TGTGCCAGCAGCTTAGGAACCGGGAGGAACGGGGAGCTGTTTTTT. It yields the protein CASSLGTGRNGELFF.

This rearrangement joins TRBV20-1 to TRBJ2-5; D uncertain. The V end lost 3 bases, the J end lost 3 bases, and 8 bases lay between the germline ends. Germline CDR1 is DFQATT and CDR2 is SNEGSKA (reference sequence). The CDR3 runs 12 residues. The CDR3 protein is CSASSVEETQYF. In DNA form, the CDR3 reads TGCAGTGCTAGTTCGGTAGAAGAGACCCAGTACTTC.

This clone was detected ten times or more. The rearrangement uses TRBV7-9 and TRBJ2-7; tentatively, D is TRBD1 (5 bases). This CDR3 has 12 residues. V was trimmed by 2 bases and J by 3 bases, leaving 5 bases between them. Germline CDR1 reads SEHNR; CDR2 reads FQNEAQ (reference sequence). The CDR3: CASSLQGYEQYF. The CDR3 nucleotides read TGTGCCAGCAGCTTACAGGGCTACGAGCAGTACTTC.

This clone came up a few times. This chain links TRBV6-5 with TRBJ2-7; 8 nucleotides line up with TRBD2. The length of the CDR3 is 14 residues. Germline CDR1 is MNHEY and CDR2 is SVGAGI. The junction had 8 bases not matched to a gene; V was cut back by 6 bases and J by 4 bases. The CDR3, as DNA: TGTGCCAGCAGACCGGGCGGGGGGCGGTACGAGCAGTACTTC. Amino acids: CASRPGGGRYEQYF.

The V call is TRBV9, the J call TRBJ1-6; 7 nucleotides agree with TRBD1. This CDR3 region has 13 residues. CDR1 is SGDLS and CDR2 is YYNGEE in the germline V gene. J lost 10 bases, V lost 8 bases, and 9 bases had no gene match. CDR3 sequence reads: CASSRGKGSPLHF. The CDR3 DNA follows: TGTGCCAGTTCCAGGGGGAAAGGGTCACCCCTCCACTTT.

This clone was detected only once. The CDR3 loop reads CASPNSPTGSGSGNTIYF. The CDR3 region has the DNA TGTGCCAGCCCCAATTCCCCGACAGGGTCGGGTTCTGGAAACACCATATATTTT. This rearrangement joins TRBV21-1 to TRBJ1-3; the listed D gene, TRBD1, was not tested against the DNA. TRBV21-1 is marked as a pseudogene. The CDR3 runs to 18 residues.

The chain joins TRBV5-1 to TRBJ2-3; D perhaps matches TRBD2 (5 bases). The germline CDR1 and CDR2 sequences are SGHRS and YFSETQ. The CDR3 totals 16 residues. Between the trimmed V and J ends, which lost 0 bases and 4 bases, there was a span of 15 bases. Here the CDR3 DNA reads TGCGCCAGCAGCTTGGCCGTGACTAAATCCCCAGATACGCAGTATTTT. This encodes CASSLAVTKSPDTQYF.